Included here is one T cell receptor (beta chain) sequence, with context. This receptor's antigen is unknown. No per-base quality is available; no much larger clone lies one base away. The sample originates from a study of cytomegalovirus exposure and HLA in healthy donors (dated by TCRdb to 2015 to 2018). Broadly, across the study: An earlier analysis of approximately 640 of the donors reported more than 250 Gb of sequence data and 117 million unique TCR beta sequences from approximately 180 million T cells. Among the 398 genotyped donors, approximately 76% belonged to the genetic ancestry cluster associated with self-reported Caucasian donors. In addition to the first cohort of 650 to 750 subjects, a separate validation cohort of 120 different subjects was used. An earlier analysis of fewer than 750 of the donors used high-throughput TCR beta sequencing to judge whether each TCR beta V gene segment behaved as functional or pseudogenic. In the later analysis, no new phenotypic data were used to find candidate immune exposures; instead, reliance was placed on TCR beta sequences and their occurrence across donors. All discovery cohort repertoires had been generated using a single sequencing platform. The study aimed to test whether signatures of past pathogen exposure could be identified by cataloging public T cell receptors. Several DR-DQ haplotypes were treated as single units for association and clustering because of strong linkage in the cohort. Roughly 310 gigabases of sequencing data and 70 million to 85 million unique TCR sequences were included in an early release covering around 650 HLA-typed donors. HLA typing covered class I and class II loci at four-digit resolution. A later genetic analysis took genome-wide SNP genotypes for about 60% of the roughly 670 donors and used that subset as a discovery cohort. Among 300 to 500 genotyped donors of the cohort, an average of approximately 240,000 unique TCR beta nucleotide sequences was sequenced per donor, of which roughly 18% were non-productive. Donor age, sex, ethnicity and CMV serostatus were collected together with the repertoire data. The study used immunosequencing to profile the T cell repertoires of under 700 subjects and linked those repertoires to cytomegalovirus serostatus. High-throughput TCR immunosequencing, statistical association of individual TCRs with disease status, and machine learning were combined to predict cytomegalovirus infection status. A later analysis re-examined previously published TCR beta repertoires from over 500 donors and added high-resolution HLA genotyping to investigate patterns of TCR occurrence. Typing coverage varied by locus: roughly 629-640 donors for A, B, C, DRB1 and DQB1; around 560 for DQA1; more than 600 for DPA1; 450 to 480 for DPB1.

The CDR3 runs 13 residues from the cysteine to the phenylalanine. Of all the DNA, just the CDR3 is kept, 39 bases in frame from base 1. The germline V gene supplies CDR1 MDHEN and CDR2 SYDVKM. The V end loses 3 bases and the J end loses 5 bases, and a stretch of 10 bases separates them. The cohort was made up of roughly 670 healthy bone marrow donors. Cohort members were all nominally healthy when sampled, although unrecorded immune exposures were likely present. The donor was CMV seronegative and was included in the group of about 350 seronegative cohort members. A peripheral blood sample was collected from each donor, and TCR beta sequencing was performed on peripheral blood mononuclear cells. The Qiagen DNeasy Blood Extraction Kit was used to extract genomic DNA from the blood cell samples. Preparation of the library involved the immunoSEQ multiplex PCR assay. For the multiplex PCR, a mixture combining 60 forward primers for TCR Vbeta segments and 13 reverse primers for TCR Jbeta segments was used. A multiplex PCR assay on genomic DNA amplified the CDR3 region of rearranged TCR beta genes. The Illumina HiSeq System was used to sequence the amplified TCR beta libraries as 87-base-pair reads. The authors' pipeline ran thus. In a later analysis, about 80 million unique TCR beta chains were counted across the 500 to 700 repertoires, and roughly 10 million of these chains were shared by at least two donors. Raw reads were error-corrected and collapsed into unique sequences with a nearest-neighbor algorithm that merged closely related sequences to remove PCR and sequencing errors. CDR3 sequences were aligned to IMGT reference sequences to assign V, D and J gene segments. Each retained sequence needed at least a six-nucleotide match to both a V gene segment and a J gene segment. Rearrangements were classified as productive when the CDR3 lacked stop codons and remained in frame with V and J, and all other rearrangements were classified as non-productive. Following IMGT convention, CDR3 was defined as the stretch from the second conserved V-encoded cysteine to the conserved J-encoded phenylalanine. The earlier analysis of 450 to 750 of the donors excluded any sequence lacking an unambiguous match to a single V gene segment. An earlier analysis of fewer than 750 of the donors classified V segments as functional when productive rearrangements were above 56.7% and as segregating when the standard deviation between donors was above 5%. To diagnose cytomegalovirus status from the catalog of TCR beta chain sequences, a statistical classification framework was built. V and J gene assignment, in a later analysis, came from comparing TCR nucleotide sequences with IMGT/GENE-DB human TR gene sequences. A later analysis assigned CDR3 sequences and most-parsimonious VDJ recombination scenarios with the TCRdist pipeline. In a later analysis, each TCR beta chain was defined by its CDR3 amino acid sequence together with its V-gene family, and reads without a unique V-gene family were excluded. In a later analysis, a few hundred highly shared, low-generation-probability nucleotide sequences were removed to address suspected cross-contamination and a sequencing artifact. In a later analysis, a clonal expansion index was calculated for each public chain from normalized within-repertoire ranks of inferred template counts. In a later analysis, generation probabilities were computed with a VDJ recombination model fitted to out-of-frame rearrangements, and the resulting probabilities were checked against IGoR. Hypergeometric tests were used in a later analysis to score TCR-TCR, TCR-HLA and TCR-CMV co-occurrence, with a repertoire-size bias correction applied to the TCR pairs. False discovery rates were estimated in a later analysis by permuting HLA or CMV assignments 20 times. In a later analysis, co-occurring TCRs were grouped using DBSCAN, and TCRdist sequence similarity was added for clustering within HLA-allele-positive subsets. For co-occurrence clustering, repertoires with fewer than 30,000 or more than 120,000 public chains were excluded, along with five repertoires with anomalous nucleotide sharing. TCRdb mirrors the immuneACCESS table, restricted to in-frame sequences. Some clones are absent from its copies; in checked studies, under half trace to an unresolved V gene, and the reason for the others is unknown. The V and J calls and clone size come from that table; D and trimming were worked out from the DNA. The sample records 150,000 to 200,000 clones, 65% to 85% of which are singletons. 0.098% of the sample rests with the top ten.

The paper's findings and limits, for the study overall: The study gave a list of under 200 TCR beta chains associated with cytomegalovirus. The authors suggested that the approach could potentially be generalized to other disease states and immunological phenotypes. The classifier was reported to diagnose cytomegalovirus status with high specificity and sensitivity in both the original cohort and the validation cohort. CMV serostatus was the only immune exposure information available for the cohort. In an earlier analysis of 587 of the donors, most TCR beta V segments were observed in productive rearrangements about 87% or about 30% of the time, broadly matching IMGT annotations. According to a later analysis, most CMV-associated TCR beta chains appeared to be HLA-restricted, and the HLA associations seemed to be driven largely by CMV exposure. A further reported finding was that TCR beta sequences accurately predicted the HLA-A and HLA-B alleles for most subjects in the first cohort. The presence/absence analyses assumed that sequencing depth was roughly uniform across donors, and that assumption may not be true. The 87-base-pair reads could not distinguish some IMGT-functional V segments, including TRBV6-2 and TRBV6-3, so those segments were excluded. Because counts were too low, seventeen rarely observed V segments, including chromosome 9 orphons, were left out of the earlier analysis of 500 to 750 of the donors. When HLA alleles, especially DR and DQ, strongly co-occurred, attributing TCR associations to individual alleles was difficult. According to a later analysis, TCR association rates differed among HLA loci, with DRB1 alleles showing the most associated TCRs and HLA-C alleles showing the fewest. A group of highly shared sequence variants was considered likely to be a technical artifact of the sequencing pipeline. A few of the identified cytomegalovirus-associated TCR beta chains were confirmed in vitro to be specific for cytomegalovirus antigens. Specific HLA alleles were associated with 15,000 to 20,000 TCR beta sequences at a false discovery rate of 0.05 in a later analysis. In a later analysis, several top co-occurrence clusters were reported to appear linked to parvovirus B19, influenza, CMV and Epstein-Barr virus. Linkage disequilibrium might explain the correlated functional status among segregating V segments, but an unknown experimental factor could not be ruled out. Compared with the roughly 700-donor mean, donors in an Asian-associated ancestry cluster had fewer N-insertions in productive TCRs, according to a later genetic analysis. The cohort was sequenced for TCR beta chains only, and without alpha or paired-chain data the features that could be detected were limited. Compared with equally common non-associated chains, HLA-associated TCR beta chains in a later analysis were more clonally expanded and had lower generation probabilities. While some public TCRs were present in many individuals, most TCR sequences turned up only very rarely across donors. V-gene and J-gene trimming of TCR beta chains was associated with a missense DCLRE1C variant in a later genetic analysis, and the association was replicated in an independent cohort. Because HLA typing was unavailable for some donors at each locus, only the typed subset was used in association tests.

The sequence derives from a boy aged 2 to 9 in good health and CMV-seronegative. The chain is encoded by TRBV28 joined to TRBJ1-1; D gene: possibly TRBD1, on 6 matching bases. The sequenced sample consisted of PBMCs. The nucleotide sequence reads as follows: TGTGCCAGCAGTTTGGCGGGGGCTACTGAAGCTTTCTTT. Its coded protein is CASSLAGATEAFF. This CDR3, with the reference TRBV28 and TRBJ1-1 proteins standing in past its ends, gives the full variable domain DVKVTQSSRYLVKRTGEKVFLECVQDMDHENMFWYRQDPGLGLRLIYFSYDVKMKEKGDIPEGYSVSREKKERFSLILESASTNQTSMYLCASSLAGATEAFFGQGTRLTVV.